One and the same sample provided the 21 T cell receptor beta chains below, sequenced in a study of blood T cell repertoires in COVID-19. The protocol was immunoSEQ multiplex PCR, while the TCRdb copy is restricted to in-frame clones and leaves out a portion. The data hold fewer than 30,000 clones, with roughly 91% observed a single time. Sequencing was performed on peripheral blood. The receptors derive from a middle-aged man with active COVID-19.

The J gene is TRBJ2-7, the V gene TRBV28; possible D gene TRBD1, 6 bases. This CDR3 contains 14 residues. Germline V CDR1 and CDR2: MDHEN, SYDVKM. Trimming left V 6 bases short and J 2 bases short, with 14 bases between. The CDR3 DNA is TGTGCCAGCAGACAGGGCCGAGTAACCTACGAGCAGTACTTC. Translated, it gives CASRQGRVTYEQYF.

This clone was picked up a small number of times. The chain is built from TRBV9 and TRBJ1-5, with D hard to call. V shed 5 bases and J shed 3 bases, with 12 bases lying between them. This CDR3 is 14 amino acids long. Looked up from germline, CDR1 is SGDLS and CDR2 is YYNGEE. In DNA, the CDR3 is TGTGCCAGCAGTCCGGGTCCTGCCAATCAGCCCCAGCATTTT. Its translation: CASSPGPANQPQHF. The whole variable domain, remainder taken from reference TRBV9 and TRBJ1-5, is DSGVTQTPKHLITATGQRVTLRCSPRSGDLSVYWYQQSLDQGLQFLIQYYNGEERAKGNILERFSAQQFPDLHSELNLSSLELGDSALYFCASSPGPANQPQHFGDGTRLSIL.

CDR3 sequence: CASSMGQESNYGYTF. The CDR3, as DNA: TGTGCCAGCTCCATGGGGCAAGAATCTAACTATGGCTACACCTTC. The J gene is TRBJ1-2, the V gene TRBV2, with D possibly matching TRBD1 (5 bases). Germline CDR1 and CDR2: SNHLY and FYNNEI. With 8 bases removed from V and 0 bases from J, the gap between germline ends came to 16 bases. This CDR3 comprises 15 residues.

This chain uses TRBV13 with TRBJ1-4; a weak D match, TRBD1 (6 bases). Trimming removed 5 bases at V and 7 bases at J, with 14 bases between. Germline lookup yields CDR1 PRHDT and CDR2 FYEKMQ (reference sequence). CDR3 size: 14 residues. The CDR3 loop is CASSRQARGEKLFF. DNA for the CDR3: TGTGCCAGCAGCCGACAGGCCCGGGGTGAAAAACTGTTTTTT.

V and J are TRBV7-2 and TRBJ2-5; D is ambiguous. V dropped 1 base and J dropped 2 bases, with 11 bases sitting between them. Germline V gene lookup returns CDR1 SGHTA and CDR2 FQGNSA. CDR3 length: 15 amino acids. CDR3 in DNA: TGTGCCAGCAGCTTAGAAGTAGAAGTACAAGAGACCCAGTACTTC. This sequence encodes CASSLEVEVQETQYF.

The CDR3 DNA is TGTGCCAGCAGTTCTACTACAGGGACCCACAATCAGCCCCAGCATTTT. This codes for CASSSTTGTHNQPQHF. The rearrangement joins TRBV6-2 or TRBV6-3 to TRBJ1-5, with a weak D call TRBD1 (6 bases). The CDR3 covers 16 residues. Germline V CDR1 and CDR2: MNHEY, SVGEGT. V was cut by 4 bases and J by 3 bases, with 16 bases left in between.

This sequence joins TRBV6-1 and TRBJ1-3; D call uncertain. CDR3 size: 15 residues. V lost 1 base and J lost 0, with 7 bases in between. CDR1 and CDR2 from the germline V gene are MNHNS and SASEGT. CDR3 sequence reads: CASSEDSFSGNTIYF. Here the CDR3 DNA reads TGTGCCAGCAGTGAAGATTCATTCTCTGGAAACACCATATATTTT.

The gene calls are TRBV5-1 and TRBJ2-3; 11 positions match TRBD1. Trimming removed 7 bases from V and 3 bases from J; junction bases left unmatched: 7. The V gene's germline CDR1 is SGHRS and CDR2 YFSETQ. The CDR3 extends over 15 amino acids. CDR3 sequence reads: CASRTGGAETDTQYF. CDR3 DNA sequence: TGCGCCAGCCGGACAGGGGGCGCGGAGACAGATACGCAGTATTTT.

The chain is built from TRBV7-2 and TRBJ1-2; D may be TRBD1 (5 bases). The length of the CDR3 is 16 residues. Germline V gene data show CDR1 as SGHTA and CDR2 as FQGNSA. V shed 4 bases and J shed 4 bases, with 19 bases lying between them. The CDR3 region is CASSSFGGVRGYGYTF. The DNA of the CDR3 is TGTGCCAGCAGCTCCTTTGGGGGGGTGAGGGGCTATGGCTACACCTTC.

The rearrangement joins TRBV4-1 to TRBJ1-2, with TRBD1 identical over 7 bases. The V gene end was trimmed by 3 bases and the J gene end by 0 bases; junction bases not matched to a gene: 4. There are 15 residues in the CDR3. CDR1 is MGHRA, CDR2 YSYEKL, per germline. CDR3: CASSHTGTANYGYTF. DNA of the CDR3: TGCGCCAGCAGCCACACCGGGACAGCTAACTATGGCTACACCTTC.

This clone came up a few times. CDR3 DNA: TGTGCCAGCACCCGAGGAGGGGGGGGTTACAATGAGCAGTTCTTC. Translated: CASTRGGGGYNEQFF. The rearrangement joins TRBV28 to TRBJ2-1; tentatively, D is TRBD2 (7 bases). V was cut by 7 bases and J by 4 bases, with 17 bases left in between. There are 15 residues in the CDR3. Germline CDR1 MDHEN, CDR2 SYDVKM.

This chain's CDR3 is CASRRDRANYGYTF. CDR3 nucleotides: TGCGCCAGCAGGCGGGACAGGGCGAACTATGGCTACACCTTC. This rearrangement joins TRBV5-1 to TRBJ1-2; 9 nucleotides match TRBD1. This CDR3 has 14 amino acids. Trimming at V came to 5 bases and at J to 2 bases, leaving 4 bases not matched to a gene. Germline V gene lookup returns CDR1 SGHRS and CDR2 YFSETQ.

This clone was counted once. The rearrangement joins TRBV6-1 to TRBJ2-7; 7 positions agree with TRBD1. Germline-derived CDR1 and CDR2 are MNHNS and SASEGT. J gave up 2 bases and V 4 bases, and 11 bases lay outside the gene matches. This CDR3 has 16 amino acids. The CDR3 sequence: CASSAPWTGRPYEQYV. DNA for the CDR3: TGTGCCAGCAGTGCCCCCTGGACAGGCCGACCCTACGAGCAGTACGTC.

This rearrangement joins TRBV5-6 to TRBJ1-3, with 8 bases that match TRBD1. CDR3 length equals 15 residues. V was pared by 4 bases and J by 5 bases, with 8 bases of the junction left unmatched. Germline CDR1 and CDR2: SGHDT and YYEEEE. The CDR3 region has the DNA TGTGCCAGCAGCGAACTTCCCAGGGGGCGAAACACCATATATTTT. Protein sequence: CASSELPRGRNTIYF. The complete variable domain, with remaining parts taken from reference TRBV5-6 and TRBJ1-3, reads DAGVTQSPTHLIKTRGQQVTLRCSPKSGHDTVSWYQQALGQGPQFIFQYYEEEERQRGNFPDRFSGHQFPNYSSELNVNALLLGDSALYLCASSELPRGRNTIYFGEGSWLTVV.

The gene calls are TRBV7-8 and TRBJ1-2, with TRBD1 as a possible D gene (6 bases). CDR1 SGHVS and CDR2 FQNEAQ come from the germline V gene. V lost 5 bases to trimming and J lost 2 bases, with 15 bases between them. The CDR3 is 15 amino acids. The chain's CDR3 is CASSQIRGPNYGYTF. The CDR3, as DNA: TGTGCCAGCAGCCAGATCAGGGGACCAAACTATGGCTACACCTTC.

The genes are TRBV6-5 and TRBJ1-6; D is perhaps TRBD1 (6 bases). Between the trimmed V and J ends, which lost 7 bases and 9 bases, there was a span of 13 bases. Germline V CDR1 and CDR2: MNHEY, SVGAGI. This CDR3 region has 13 residues. Here the CDR3 DNA reads TGTGCCAGCAATGCCGGGACAACTTCACCCCTCCACTTT. Its protein is CASNAGTTSPLHF.

V and J are TRBV7-6 and TRBJ2-2; D possibly corresponds to TRBD1 (5 bases). V lost 2 bases and J lost 4, with 5 bases in between. Germline loops: CDR1 SGHVS, CDR2 FNYEAQ. This CDR3 region has 13 residues. CDR3 nucleotides: TGTGCCAGCAGCTTACAGGGCACCGGGGAGCTGTTTTTT. It translates to CASSLQGTGELFF.

V usage is TRBV16 and J usage is TRBJ2-3; D possibly corresponds to TRBD2 (7 bases). The CDR3 runs 16 residues. V gave up 0 bases and J gave up 0 bases, with 10 bases separating them. Germline V gene sequence: CDR1 KGHSY, CDR2 FQNENV. The CDR3 protein is CASSQSEGGSTDTQYF. DNA of the CDR3: TGTGCCAGCAGCCAATCGGAGGGGGGGAGCACAGATACGCAGTATTTT.

Written as DNA, the CDR3 is TGCGCCAGCAGCCGACTGGACCGGGGTGAAAAACTGTTTTTT. It specifies CASSRLDRGEKLFF. The V and J genes are TRBV4-1 and TRBJ1-4, with D unresolved. The germline V and J ends were trimmed by 4 bases and 7 bases, with 13 bases remaining between them. Germline CDR1 MGHRA, CDR2 YSYEKL. The CDR3 has 14 residues.

The rearrangement joins TRBV13 to TRBJ1-1, with 7 bases matching TRBD1. CDR1 and CDR2 (germline): PRHDT, FYEKMQ (reference sequence). The V and J ends lost 3 bases and 5 bases, in that order; junction bases with no gene match: 9. This CDR3 is built from 15 residues. The CDR3 loop reads CASSLGQLGRTEAFF. CDR3 DNA: TGTGCCAGCAGCTTGGGACAGCTCGGGCGGACTGAAGCTTTCTTT.

The chain couples TRBV10-3 to TRBJ1-2; D remains unclear. The CDR3 has 13 amino acids. Between the trimmed V and J ends, which lost 6 bases and 7 bases, there was a span of 15 bases. The V gene's germline CDR1 is ENHRY and CDR2 SYGVKD. The CDR3 DNA reads as TGTGCCATCAGCCAGGTCTCGACGGCTGGCTACACCTTC. Translation: CAISQVSTAGYTF.